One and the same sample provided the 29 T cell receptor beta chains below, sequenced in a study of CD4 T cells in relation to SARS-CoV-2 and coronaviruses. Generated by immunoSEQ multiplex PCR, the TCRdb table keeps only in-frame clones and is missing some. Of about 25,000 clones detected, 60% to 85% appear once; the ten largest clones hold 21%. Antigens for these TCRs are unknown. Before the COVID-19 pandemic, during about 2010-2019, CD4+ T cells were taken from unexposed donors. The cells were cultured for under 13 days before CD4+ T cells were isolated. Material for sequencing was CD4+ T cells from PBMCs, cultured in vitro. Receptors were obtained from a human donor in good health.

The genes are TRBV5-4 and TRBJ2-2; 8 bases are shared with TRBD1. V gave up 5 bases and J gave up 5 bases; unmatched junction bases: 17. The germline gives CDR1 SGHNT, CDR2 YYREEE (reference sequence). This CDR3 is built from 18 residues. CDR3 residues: CASRSQSPDRVETGELFF. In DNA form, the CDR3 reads TGTGCCAGCAGGTCTCAGTCCCCGGACAGGGTCGAGACCGGGGAGCTGTTTTTT.

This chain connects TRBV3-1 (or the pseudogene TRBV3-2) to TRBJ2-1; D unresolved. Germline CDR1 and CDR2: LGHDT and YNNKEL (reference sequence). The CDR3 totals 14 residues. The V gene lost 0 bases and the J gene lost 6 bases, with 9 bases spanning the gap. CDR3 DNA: TGTGCCAGCAGCCAAGATACGACACCCAATGAGCAGTTCTTC. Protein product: CASSQDTTPNEQFF.

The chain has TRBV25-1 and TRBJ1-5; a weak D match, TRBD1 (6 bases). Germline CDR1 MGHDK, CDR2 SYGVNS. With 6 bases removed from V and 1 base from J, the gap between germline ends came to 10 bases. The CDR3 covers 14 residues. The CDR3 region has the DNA TGTGCCAGCAGCACTACAGGGAGCAATCAGCCCCAGCATTTT. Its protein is CASSTTGSNQPQHF. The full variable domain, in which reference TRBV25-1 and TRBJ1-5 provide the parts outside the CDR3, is EADIYQTPRYLVIGTGKKITLECSQTMGHDKMYWYQQDPGMELHLIHYSYGVNSTEKGDLSSESTVSRIRTEHFPLTLESARPSHTSQYLCASSTTGSNQPQHFGDGTRLSIL.

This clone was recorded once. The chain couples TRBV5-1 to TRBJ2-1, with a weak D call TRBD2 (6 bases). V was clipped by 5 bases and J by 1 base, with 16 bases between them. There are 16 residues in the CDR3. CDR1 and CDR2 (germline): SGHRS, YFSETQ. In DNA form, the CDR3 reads TGCGCCAGCAGGCCTAGCGCCTTCACTTCCTACAATGAGCAGTTCTTC. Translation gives CASRPSAFTSYNEQFF. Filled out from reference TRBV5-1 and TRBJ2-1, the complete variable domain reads KAGVTQTPRYLIKTRGQQVTLSCSPISGHRSVSWYQQTPGQGLQFLFEYFSETQRNKGNFPGRFSGRQFSNSRSEMNVSTLELGDSALYLCASRPSAFTSYNEQFFGPGTRLTVL.

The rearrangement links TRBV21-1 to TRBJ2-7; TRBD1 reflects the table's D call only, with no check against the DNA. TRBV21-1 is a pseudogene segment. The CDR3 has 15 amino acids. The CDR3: CASSDGQQEHYEQYF. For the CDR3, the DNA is TGTGCCAGCAGCGACGGACAGCAAGAGCACTACGAGCAGTACTTC.

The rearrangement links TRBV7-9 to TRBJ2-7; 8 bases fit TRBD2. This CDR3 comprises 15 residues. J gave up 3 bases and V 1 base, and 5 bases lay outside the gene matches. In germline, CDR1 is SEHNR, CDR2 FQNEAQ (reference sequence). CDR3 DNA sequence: TGTGCCAGCAGCTTAGGGGATAGCGGGGTCTACGAGCAGTACTTC. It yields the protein CASSLGDSGVYEQYF.

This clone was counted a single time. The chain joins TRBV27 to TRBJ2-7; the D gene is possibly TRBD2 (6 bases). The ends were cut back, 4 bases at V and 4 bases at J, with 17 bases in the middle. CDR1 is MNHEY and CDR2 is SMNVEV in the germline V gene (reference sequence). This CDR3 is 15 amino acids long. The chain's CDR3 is CASSSPAGPRYEQYF. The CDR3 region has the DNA TGTGCCAGCAGTTCCCCTGCGGGGCCCAGGTACGAGCAGTACTTC.

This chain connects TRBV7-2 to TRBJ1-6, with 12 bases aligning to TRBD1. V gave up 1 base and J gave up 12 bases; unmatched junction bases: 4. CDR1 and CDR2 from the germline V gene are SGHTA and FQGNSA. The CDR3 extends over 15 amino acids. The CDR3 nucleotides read TGTGCCAGCAGCTTAGGTGGGACAGGGGGCCTACCCCTCCACTTT. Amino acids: CASSLGGTGGLPLHF.

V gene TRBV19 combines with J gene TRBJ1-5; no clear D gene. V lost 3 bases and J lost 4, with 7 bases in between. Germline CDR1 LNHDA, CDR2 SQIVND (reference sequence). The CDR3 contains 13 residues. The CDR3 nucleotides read TGTGCCAGTAGTATCGCCCTTAATCAGCCCCAGCATTTT. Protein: CASSIALNQPQHF.

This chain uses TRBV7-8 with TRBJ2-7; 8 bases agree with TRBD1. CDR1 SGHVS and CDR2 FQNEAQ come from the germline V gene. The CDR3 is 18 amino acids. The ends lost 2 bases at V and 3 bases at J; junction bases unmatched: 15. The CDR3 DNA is TGTGCCAGCAGCTTAACCCTGTCGCGGACAGGGAATAACTACGAGCAGTACTTC. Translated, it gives CASSLTLSRTGNNYEQYF.

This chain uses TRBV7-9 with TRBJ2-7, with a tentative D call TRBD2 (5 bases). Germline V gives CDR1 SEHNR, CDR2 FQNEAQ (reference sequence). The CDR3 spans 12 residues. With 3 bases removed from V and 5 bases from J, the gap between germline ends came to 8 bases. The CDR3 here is CASSFGGHEQYF. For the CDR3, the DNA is TGTGCCAGCAGCTTTGGAGGACACGAGCAGTACTTC. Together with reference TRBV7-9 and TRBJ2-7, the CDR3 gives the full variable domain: DTGVSQNPRHKITKRGQNVTFRCDPISEHNRLYWYRQTLGQGPEFLTYFQNEAQLEKSRLLSDRFSAERPKGSFSTLEIQRTEQGDSAMYLCASSFGGHEQYFGPGTRLTVT.

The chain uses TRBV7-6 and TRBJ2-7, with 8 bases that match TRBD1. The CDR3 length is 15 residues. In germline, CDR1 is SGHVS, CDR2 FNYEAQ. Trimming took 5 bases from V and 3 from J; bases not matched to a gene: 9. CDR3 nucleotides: TGTGCCAGCAGCCTGGACCGGGACAGGTTCTACGAGCAGTACTTC. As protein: CASSLDRDRFYEQYF. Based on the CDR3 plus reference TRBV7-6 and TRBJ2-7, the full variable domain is GAGVSQSPRYKVTKRGQDVALRCDPISGHVSLYWYRQALGQGPEFLTYFNYEAQQDKSGLPNDRFSAERPEGSISTLTIQRTEQRDSAMYRCASSLDRDRFYEQYFGPGTRLTVT.

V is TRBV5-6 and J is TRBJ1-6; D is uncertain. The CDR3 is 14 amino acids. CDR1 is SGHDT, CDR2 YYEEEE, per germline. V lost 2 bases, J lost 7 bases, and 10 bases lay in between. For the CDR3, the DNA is TGTGCCAGCAGCTTAGGTACAGTAAATTCACCCCTCCACTTT. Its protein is CASSLGTVNSPLHF.

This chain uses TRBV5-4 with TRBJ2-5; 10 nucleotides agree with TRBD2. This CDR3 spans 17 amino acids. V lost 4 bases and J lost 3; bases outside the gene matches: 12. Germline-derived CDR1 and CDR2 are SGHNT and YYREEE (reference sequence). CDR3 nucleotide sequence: TGTGCCAGCAGCCCAAGGGAAGGGCTAGCGGGAGAAGAGACCCAGTACTTC. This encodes CASSPREGLAGEETQYF.

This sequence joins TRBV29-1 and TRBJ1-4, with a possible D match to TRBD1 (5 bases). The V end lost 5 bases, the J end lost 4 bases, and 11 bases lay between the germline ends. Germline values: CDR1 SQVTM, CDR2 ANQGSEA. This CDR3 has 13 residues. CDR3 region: CSVQGLDNEKLFF. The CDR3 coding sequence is TGCAGCGTTCAGGGTTTGGATAATGAAAAACTGTTTTTT.

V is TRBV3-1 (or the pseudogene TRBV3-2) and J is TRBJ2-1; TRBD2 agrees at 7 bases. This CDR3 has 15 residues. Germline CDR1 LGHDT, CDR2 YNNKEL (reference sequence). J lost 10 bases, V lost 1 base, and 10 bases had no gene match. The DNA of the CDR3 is TGTGCCAGCAGCCAAGGGACTAGAGTCGGTGGGGAGCAGTTCTTC. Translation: CASSQGTRVGGEQFF.

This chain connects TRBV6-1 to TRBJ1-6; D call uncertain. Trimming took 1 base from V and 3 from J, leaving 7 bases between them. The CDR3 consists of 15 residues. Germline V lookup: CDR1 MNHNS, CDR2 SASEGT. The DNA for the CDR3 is TGTGCCAGCAGTGAAGAGCAGTACTATAATTCACCCCTCCACTTT. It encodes CASSEEQYYNSPLHF.

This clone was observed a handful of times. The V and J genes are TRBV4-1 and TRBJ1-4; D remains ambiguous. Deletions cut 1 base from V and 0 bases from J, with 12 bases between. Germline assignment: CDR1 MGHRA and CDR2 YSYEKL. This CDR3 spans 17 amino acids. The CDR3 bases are TGCGCCAGCAGCCAAGCGGAGGGCCTTGCAACTAATGAAAAACTGTTTTTT. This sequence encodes CASSQAEGLATNEKLFF.

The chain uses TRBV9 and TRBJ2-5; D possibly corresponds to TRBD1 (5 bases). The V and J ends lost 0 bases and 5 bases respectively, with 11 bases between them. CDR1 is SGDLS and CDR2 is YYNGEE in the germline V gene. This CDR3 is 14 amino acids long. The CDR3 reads CASSVGLAGETQYF. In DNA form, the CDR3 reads TGTGCCAGCAGCGTAGGGTTAGCAGGGGAGACCCAGTACTTC. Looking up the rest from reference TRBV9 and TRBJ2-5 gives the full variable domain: DSGVTQTPKHLITATGQRVTLRCSPRSGDLSVYWYQQSLDQGLQFLIQYYNGEERAKGNILERFSAQQFPDLHSELNLSSLELGDSALYFCASSVGLAGETQYFGPGTRLLVL.

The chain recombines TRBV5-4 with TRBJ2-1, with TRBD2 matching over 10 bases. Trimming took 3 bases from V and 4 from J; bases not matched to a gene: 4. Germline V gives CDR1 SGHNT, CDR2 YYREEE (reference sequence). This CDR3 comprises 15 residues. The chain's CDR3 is CASSSGLAEYNEQFF. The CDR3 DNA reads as TGTGCCAGCAGCTCAGGACTAGCGGAGTACAATGAGCAGTTCTTC.

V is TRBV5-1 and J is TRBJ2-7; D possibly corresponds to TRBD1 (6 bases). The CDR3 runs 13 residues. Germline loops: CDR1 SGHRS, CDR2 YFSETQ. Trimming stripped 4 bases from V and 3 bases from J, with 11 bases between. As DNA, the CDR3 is TGCGCCAGCAGCCCCACAGGGTTCTACGAGCAGTACTTC. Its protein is CASSPTGFYEQYF.

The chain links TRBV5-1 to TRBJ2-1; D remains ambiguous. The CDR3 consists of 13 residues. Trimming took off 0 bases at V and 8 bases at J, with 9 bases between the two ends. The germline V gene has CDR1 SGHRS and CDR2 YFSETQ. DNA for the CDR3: TGCGCCAGCAGCTTGGGATTCGCTTATGAGCAGTTCTTC. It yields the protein CASSLGFAYEQFF.

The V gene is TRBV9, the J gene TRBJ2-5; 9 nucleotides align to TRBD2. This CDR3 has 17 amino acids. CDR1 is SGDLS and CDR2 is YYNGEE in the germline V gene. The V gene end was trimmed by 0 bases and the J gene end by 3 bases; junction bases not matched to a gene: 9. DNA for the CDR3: TGTGCCAGCAGCGTAGGTGTTTTCGGACTAGCGAAAGAGACCCAGTACTTC. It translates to CASSVGVFGLAKETQYF.

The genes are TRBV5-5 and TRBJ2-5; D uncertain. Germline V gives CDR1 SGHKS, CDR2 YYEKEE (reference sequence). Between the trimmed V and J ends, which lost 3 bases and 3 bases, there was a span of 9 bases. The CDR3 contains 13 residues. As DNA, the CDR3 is TGTGCCAGCAGCTGGAGTCTGAAAGAGACCCAGTACTTC. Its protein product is CASSWSLKETQYF.

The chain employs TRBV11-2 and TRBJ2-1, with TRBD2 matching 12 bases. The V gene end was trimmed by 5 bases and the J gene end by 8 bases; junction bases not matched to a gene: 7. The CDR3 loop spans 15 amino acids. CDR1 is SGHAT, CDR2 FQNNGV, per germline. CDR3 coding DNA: TGTGCCAGCAGCCTATCTAGCGGGAGGGAATATGAGCAGTTCTTC. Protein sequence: CASSLSSGREYEQFF.

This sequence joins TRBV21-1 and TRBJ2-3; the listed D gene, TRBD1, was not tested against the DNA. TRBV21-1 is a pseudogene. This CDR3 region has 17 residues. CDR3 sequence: CASSKHTGLESTDTQYF. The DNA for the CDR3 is TGTGCCAGCAGCAAACATACAGGGTTGGAGAGCACAGATACGCAGTATTTT.

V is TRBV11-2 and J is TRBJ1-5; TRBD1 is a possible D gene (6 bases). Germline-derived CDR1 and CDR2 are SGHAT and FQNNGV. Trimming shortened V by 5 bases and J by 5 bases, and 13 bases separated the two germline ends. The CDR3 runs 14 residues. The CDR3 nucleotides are TGTGCCAGCAGCCCCCTAGGGGGAGATCAGCCCCAGCATTTT. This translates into CASSPLGGDQPQHF.

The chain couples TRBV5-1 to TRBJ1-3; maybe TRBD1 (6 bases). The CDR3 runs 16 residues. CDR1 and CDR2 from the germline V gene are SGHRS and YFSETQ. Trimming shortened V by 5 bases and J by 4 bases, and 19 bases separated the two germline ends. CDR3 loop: CASSFDRPQRGNTIYF. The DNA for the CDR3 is TGCGCCAGCAGTTTTGACAGGCCCCAGCGGGGAAACACCATATATTTT.

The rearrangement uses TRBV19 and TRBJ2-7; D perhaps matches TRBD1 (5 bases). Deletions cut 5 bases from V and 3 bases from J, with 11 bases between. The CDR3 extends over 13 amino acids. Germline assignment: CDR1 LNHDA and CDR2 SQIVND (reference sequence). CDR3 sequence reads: CASSQGSHYEQYF. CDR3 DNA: TGTGCCAGTAGTCAGGGCTCCCACTACGAGCAGTACTTC.